These 26 T cell receptor beta chains were sequenced from one sample in a study of blood T cells in healthy people across ages. The authors ran a second PCR of about 6 to 11 cycles using a sample-barcoded 5' primer and a J-beta primer mix. TCRdb re-analysed the 5' RACE reads in MiXCR, keeping a single row per CDR3 protein. Of 650,000 to 700,000 distinct CDR3 sequences listed, around 50% are singletons. Sequencing was carried out using blood. The receptors here all came from an elderly woman in good health.

This clonotype was recorded many times. This chain connects TRBV5-1 to TRBJ2-3; perhaps TRBD2 as D (5 bases). CDR1 is SGHRS, CDR2 YFSETQ, per germline. The CDR3 is made up of 11 amino acids. V gave up 7 bases and J gave up 5 bases, with 8 bases separating them. The CDR3 here is CASSEGDTQYF. The CDR3 DNA is TGCGCCAGCTCAGAGGGAGATACGCAGTATTTT.

DNA of the CDR3: TGCGCCAGCAGCTTGTCTCCCGGGACTACTAATGAGCAGTTCTTC. It codes for CASSLSPGTTNEQFF. The chain recombines TRBV5-1 with TRBJ2-1, with 7 nucleotides matching TRBD2. J gave up 7 bases and V 1 base, and 8 bases lay outside the gene matches. CDR3 length equals 15 residues. Looked up from germline, CDR1 is SGHRS and CDR2 is YFSETQ. Based on the CDR3 plus reference TRBV5-1 and TRBJ2-1, the full variable domain is KAGVTQTPRYLIKTRGQQVTLSCSPISGHRSVSWYQQTPGQGLQFLFEYFSETQRNKGNFPGRFSGRQFSNSRSEMNVSTLELGDSALYLCASSLSPGTTNEQFFGPGTRLTVL.

Comments on this clonotype: One base away lies a much larger clone, so this may be a sequencing read error. V and J are TRBV5-1 and TRBJ2-1, with 7 bases matching TRBD2. CDR3 length: 15 residues. Unmatched junction bases numbered 13, after V lost 8 bases and J lost 5 bases. Germline V gene sequence: CDR1 SGHRS, CDR2 YFSETQ. The CDR3 DNA sequence: TGCGCCAGGAGCCGTGGAGCGGGGTTCAACAATGAGCAGTTCTTC. Translated, it gives CARSRGAGFNNEQFF.

The V call is TRBV11-2, the J call TRBJ1-2, with 8 bases fitting TRBD1. Looked up from germline, CDR1 is SGHAT and CDR2 is FQNNGV. There are 17 residues in the CDR3. Trimming took 6 bases from V and 3 from J; bases not matched to a gene: 15. The CDR3 loop reads CASSPPDDRGPDYGYTF. The CDR3 DNA reads TGTGCCAGCAGTCCTCCTGACGACAGGGGTCCAGACTATGGCTACACCTTC.

This clonotype has a handful of counts. The CDR3 spells CASSLGTGYTDTQYF. The CDR3 nucleotides are TGTGCCAGCAGCCTCGGGACAGGCTACACAGATACGCAGTATTTT. The gene calls are TRBV6-5 and TRBJ2-3; TRBD1 aligns across 8 bases. The V gene's germline CDR1 is MNHEY and CDR2 SVGAGI. CDR3 length: 15 amino acids. V gave up 6 bases and J gave up 2 bases; unmatched junction bases: 7.

This sequence joins TRBV7-2 and TRBJ2-7; a weak D match, TRBD1 (5 bases). The end of the DNA fits TRBJ2-5 better, so the J call may be wrong. Germline V CDR1 and CDR2: SGHTA, FQGNSA. CDR3 length: 13 residues. As DNA, the CDR3 is TGTGCCAGCAGCGGGGCGGAGTACGAGACCCAGTACTTC. Its protein is CASSGAEYETQYF.

Concerning this clonotype itself: This sequence may be a read error, since a much larger clone differs from it by one base. The J gene is TRBJ2-1, the V gene TRBV11-1, with a tentative D call TRBD2 (5 bases). The germline V gene has CDR1 SGHAT and CDR2 FQDESV (reference sequence). V lost 1 base, J lost 2 bases, and 12 bases lay in between. This CDR3 is built from 16 residues. The CDR3 sequence: CASSLVPRAPYNEQFF. The CDR3 bases are TGTGCCAGCAGCTTAGTGCCGCGGGCTCCCTACAATGAGCAGTTCTTC. Looking up the rest from reference TRBV11-1 and TRBJ2-1 gives the full variable domain: EAEVAQSPRYKITEKSQAVAFWCDPISGHATLYWYRQILGQGPELLVQFQDESVVDDSQLPKDRFSAERLKGVDSTLKIQPAELGDSAMYLCASSLVPRAPYNEQFFGPGTRLTVL.

This clonotype showed up just a few times. The chain has TRBV11-2 and TRBJ2-3, with D tentatively TRBD1 (6 bases). The CDR3 consists of 15 residues. V was clipped by 3 bases and J by 6 bases, with 16 bases between them. The V gene's germline CDR1 is SGHAT and CDR2 FQNNGV. The CDR3 spells CASSFGQGISDTQYF. The CDR3 coding sequence is TGTGCCAGCAGCTTTGGGCAGGGGATTTCCGATACGCAGTATTTT.

The genes are TRBV6-4 and TRBJ2-1; 8 nucleotides agree with TRBD1. V was clipped by 3 bases and J by 8 bases; unmatched bases: 6. Germline lookup yields CDR1 MRHNA and CDR2 SNTAGT. This CDR3 has 14 amino acids. CDR3 protein: CASSEGQGAHEQFF. The CDR3 nucleotides read TGTGCCAGCAGTGAAGGGCAGGGGGCCCATGAGCAGTTCTTC.

This clonotype was seen more than once but under ten times. This chain connects TRBV28 to TRBJ2-1; D possibly matches TRBD1 or TRBD2 (5 bases each). Germline V gives CDR1 MDHEN, CDR2 SYDVKM. The CDR3 is 13 residues long. Trimming removed 8 bases from V and 8 bases from J, with 16 bases in between. In DNA, the CDR3 is TGTGCCAGCGGTGGGACGGTGGTTGATGAGCAGTTCTTC. Its protein is CASGGTVVDEQFF.

This clonotype turned up a few times. The chain has TRBV29-1 and TRBJ1-1, with D possibly being TRBD1 (5 bases). CDR1 and CDR2 (germline): SQVTM, ANQGSEA. The CDR3 totals 14 residues. V dropped 4 bases and J dropped 1 base, with 13 bases sitting between them. The chain's CDR3 is CSVAMGQTNTEAFF. CDR3 nucleotide sequence: TGCAGCGTTGCAATGGGGCAGACGAACACTGAAGCTTTCTTT.

The J gene is TRBJ2-1, the V gene TRBV20-1; 10 nucleotides line up with TRBD1. The trim removed 5 bases at V and 6 bases at J, leaving 7 bases unmatched. Germline CDR1 reads DFQATT; CDR2 reads SNEGSKA (reference sequence). The CDR3 loop spans 14 amino acids. CDR3 nucleotides: TGCAGTGCTCAGGGACAGGGGTATGGCAATGAGCAGTTCTTC. Translation: CSAQGQGYGNEQFF.

This clonotype showed up just a few times. The chain is built from TRBV7-2 and TRBJ2-5; perhaps D is TRBD1 or TRBD2 (5 bases each). Germline V gene data show CDR1 as SGHTA and CDR2 as FQGNSA. The CDR3 covers 12 residues. V lost 5 bases to trimming and J lost 13 bases, with 17 bases between them. The CDR3, as DNA: TGTGCCAGCAGCGGCCGGGACCGACATCCGTACTTC. Encoded protein: CASSGRDRHPYF.

The V and J genes are TRBV25-1 and TRBJ2-7, with 11 bases identical to TRBD2. The V gene's germline CDR1 is MGHDK and CDR2 SYGVNS. V trimming: 8 bases; J trimming: 3 bases; junction bases outside the gene matches: 3. The CDR3 loop spans 13 amino acids. The CDR3: CASVLAGGYEQYF. The CDR3 DNA reads as TGTGCCAGCGTGCTAGCGGGAGGCTACGAGCAGTACTTC.

The rearrangement uses TRBV12-3 or TRBV12-4 and TRBJ1-2, with D uncertain. This CDR3 region has 15 residues. Trimming removed 5 bases from V and 4 bases from J, with 17 bases in between. The CDR3 DNA reads TGTGCCAGCAGTCTGAACGATCCGTCTGTCTATGGCTACACCTTC. Translated, it gives CASSLNDPSVYGYTF.

On this clonotype: This clone may be a read error of a much larger clone one base away. The CDR3 region is CASSVGQKETQYF. In DNA, the CDR3 is TGTGCCAGCAGCGTAGGACAGAAAGAGACCCAGTACTTC. This chain links TRBV9 with TRBJ2-7; D perhaps matches TRBD1 (5 bases). The tail of the sequence fits TRBJ2-5 better, so the J call may be wrong. The CDR3 extends over 13 amino acids. Germline V gene sequence: CDR1 SGDLS, CDR2 YYNGEE.

Concerning this clonotype itself: Possible read error: a much larger clone is one base away. The rearrangement links TRBV7-2 to TRBJ2-5; D possibly corresponds to TRBD1 (5 bases). Germline V lookup: CDR1 SGHTA, CDR2 FQGNSA. The CDR3 spans 14 residues. The V end lost 3 bases, the J end lost 5 bases, and 13 bases lay between the germline ends. CDR3 amino acids: CASSLARQSETQYF. The CDR3 DNA reads as TGTGCCAGCAGCTTGGCCCGACAGAGCGAGACCCAGTACTTC.

Ten or more counts support this clonotype. The chain joins TRBV5-5 to TRBJ2-1; D tentatively reads TRBD1 or TRBD2 (6 bases each). Germline V lookup: CDR1 SGHKS, CDR2 YYEKEE (reference sequence). The CDR3 has 15 amino acids. The V and J ends lost 4 bases and 4 bases respectively, with 15 bases between them. CDR3 nucleotide sequence: TGTGCCAGCAGCCGCAGGGGAGGTTTGTACAATGAGCAGTTCTTC. As protein: CASSRRGGLYNEQFF. Full variable domain (rest looked up from reference TRBV5-5 and TRBJ2-1): DAGVTQSPTHLIKTRGQQVTLRCSPISGHKSVSWYQQVLGQGPQFIFQYYEKEERGRGNFPDRFSARQFPNYSSELNVNALLLGDSALYLCASSRRGGLYNEQFFGPGTRLTVL.

This clonotype was recorded many times. The chain links TRBV5-1 to TRBJ2-3, with D perhaps matching TRBD2 (5 bases). The V and J ends lost 4 bases and 4 bases respectively, with 13 bases between them. CDR1 and CDR2 (germline): SGHRS, YFSETQ. There are 14 residues in the CDR3. CDR3 amino acids: CASSPAVGADTQYF. The CDR3 nucleotides are TGCGCCAGCAGCCCAGCGGTGGGTGCAGATACGCAGTATTTT.

This clonotype turned up a few times. The gene calls are TRBV30 and TRBJ2-4, with 7 positions matching TRBD2. The CDR3 is 12 residues long. Germline lookup yields CDR1 GTSNPN and CDR2 SVGIG (reference sequence). Trimming took 2 bases from V and 9 from J; bases not matched to a gene: 4. The CDR3 here is CAWSPWGGIQYF. CDR3 sequence (DNA): TGTGCCTGGAGTCCTTGGGGGGGCATTCAGTACTTC.

V gene TRBV20-1 combines with J gene TRBJ2-3; 9 bases are shared with TRBD2. Unmatched junction bases numbered 9, after V lost 5 bases and J lost 0 bases. The CDR3 covers 16 residues. The germline gives CDR1 DFQATT, CDR2 SNEGSKA (reference sequence). The DNA for the CDR3 is TGCAGTGCTCTGCTAGCGGGGTCCACTAGCACAGATACGCAGTATTTT. Its translation is CSALLAGSTSTDTQYF.

This clonotype has at least ten counts. The chain combines TRBV6-6 with TRBJ2-7; tentatively, D is TRBD1 or TRBD2 (6 bases each). Germline V gene lookup returns CDR1 MNHNY and CDR2 SVGAGI (reference sequence). Trimming took 6 bases from V and 6 from J, leaving 15 bases between them. The CDR3 runs to 13 residues. The CDR3 bases are TGTGCCAGCAGACGGGAGACAGGCTCCGAGCAGTACTTC. This translates into CASRRETGSEQYF.

V is TRBV11-2 and J is TRBJ2-1, with 11 bases identical to TRBD2. The DNA matches TRBJ2-7 better at its end, which makes the J call doubtful. Germline CDR1 and CDR2: SGHAT and FQNNGV. The CDR3 runs 15 residues. CDR3 sequence reads: CASSLIAGGYNEQYF. CDR3 coding DNA: TGTGCCAGCAGCCTTATAGCGGGAGGGTACAATGAGCAGTACTTC.

The chain uses TRBV3-1 and TRBJ1-1; possible D gene TRBD1, 5 bases. The V end was cut by 1 base, the J end by 4 bases, with 10 bases between. Germline lookup yields CDR1 LGHDT and CDR2 YNNKEL (reference sequence). The CDR3 loop spans 14 amino acids. The CDR3 DNA follows: TGTGCCAGCAGCCAAGGGACAAGAGGCACTGAAGCTTTCTTT. It yields the protein CASSQGTRGTEAFF.

V usage is TRBV27 and J usage is TRBJ1-6, with unresolved D. The CDR3 totals 16 residues. V was clipped by 5 bases and J by 0 bases, with 11 bases between them. Per germline, CDR1 MNHEY and CDR2 SMNVEV (reference sequence). The CDR3, as DNA: TGTGCCAGCAGTAAAAAAGGGAGCTCCTATAATTCACCCCTCCACTTT. It specifies CASSKKGSSYNSPLHF.

A few counts support this clonotype. This chain uses TRBV3-1 with TRBJ1-6, with 9 positions matching TRBD1. CDR3 length equals 17 residues. Trimming took 4 bases from V and 6 from J; bases not matched to a gene: 10. Germline values: CDR1 LGHDT, CDR2 YNNKEL (reference sequence). CDR3 in amino acids: CASSPPGQGSSNSPLHF. CDR3 nucleotides: TGTGCCAGCAGCCCCCCGGGACAGGGAAGTAGTAATTCACCCCTCCACTTT.